This TCR beta chain appears in the sequencing data of a study of identifying expanded T cells in peripheral blood. Study-level results: Over approximately two and four weeks, about 15 and 19 clones changed, versus around 1.1 between replicates. Clone count variance between approximately 2-week samples rose with total template count.

In its sample, this clone was seen a few times. Its cognate antigen is unknown. Measured with immunoSEQ multiplex PCR; TCRdb has only the in-frame clones, and not every one. The sample has approximately 97,000 clones; approximately 90% are singletons. CDR3 length: 15 amino acids. The sequence came from a person aged 18 to 75 in good health. The rearrangement uses TRBV21-1 and TRBJ1-1. TRBV21-1 is labeled a pseudogene. Source material: blood. CDR3 nucleotides: TGTGCCAGCAGTCCGAAAGGGGACTCGAACACTGAAGCTTTCTTT. This gives the protein CASSPKGDSNTEAFF.